The rows below give T cell receptor beta chains drawn from one sample of a study of T cell responses to AZD1222 COVID-19 vaccine. TCRdb keeps only in-frame clones here, not all; method: immunoSEQ multiplex PCR. The sample lists 160,000 or so clones; around 90% were seen once. Specimen: peripheral blood, collected on day 0 of MenACWY control vaccination. These receptors were obtained from an adult in good health. CDR3s include the opening cysteine and the closing phenylalanine or tryptophan. Each record gives: clone size, D gene, J gene, V gene, CDR3 DNA, CDR3 protein. The D gene is left open where the match is weak. Size tells how often a clone was seen (once, few, many) or the class of an expanded clone, and some rows leave it out.

.	.	TRBJ1-4	TRBV6-4	TGTGCCAGCAGTGACAGGAGTCCTGAAAAACTGTTTTTT	CASSDRSPEKLFF
.	.	TRBJ1-4	TRBV7-8	TGTGCCAGCAGCCCCGGGTATCCTGGGGTCGGCGGGGCTAATGAAAAACTGTTTTTT	CASSPGYPGVGGANEKLFF
.	.	TRBJ2-1	TRBV4-1	TGCGCCAGCAGCCAAGATTTCCGGTCCCCACGGTTCTTC	CASSQDFRSPRFF
.	.	TRBJ1-5	TRBV28	TGTGCCAGCAGTTTCAGTTATAGCAATCAGCCCCAGCATTTT	CASSFSYSNQPQHF
.	TRBD2	TRBJ2-1	TRBV11-3	TGTGCCAGCAGCCCGGGACTAGCGGGTAACAATGAGCAGTTCTTC	CASSPGLAGNNEQFF
.	TRBD1	TRBJ2-7	TRBV27	TGTGCCAGCAGCCATTCGGGGACAGGGCCCTACGAGCAGTACTTC	CASSHSGTGPYEQYF
.	.	TRBJ1-1	TRBV13	TGTGCCAGCAGCTACCCCACAGGGACGAACACTGAAGCTTTCTTT	CASSYPTGTNTEAFF
.	.	TRBJ1-6	TRBV11-3	TGTGCCAGCAGCTTAGGGTCTTGGGGTTATAATTCACCCCTCCACTTT	CASSLGSWGYNSPLHF
few	.	TRBJ1-2	TRBV7-9	TGTGCCAGCAGCTTAGGCCGGGCAGGGTGGTATGGCTACACCTTC	CASSLGRAGWYGYTF
.	.	TRBJ2-3	TRBV6-1	TGTGCCAGCAGTGAAGGGGTCTTTTCAGGCACAGATACGCAGTATTTT	CASSEGVFSGTDTQYF
once	TRBD1	TRBJ1-2	TRBV28	TGTGCCAGCAGTTTCCCGGGACAGCCCTATGGCTACACCTTC	CASSFPGQPYGYTF
.	.	TRBJ1-1	TRBV4-1	TGCGCCAGCAGCCAAGAATACACCCAGGGAAGCGCTTTCTTT	CASSQEYTQGSAFF
.	.	TRBJ2-3	TRBV27	TGTGCCAGCAGGGGGCCCCGGCGCACAGATACGCAGTATTTT	CASRGPRRTDTQYF
.	.	TRBJ1-2	TRBV29-1	TGCAGCGTTGGGGGTTGGGCAGACTATGGCTACACCTTC	CSVGGWADYGYTF